The source of this T cell receptor (beta chain) is a study of T cell repertoires in cytomegalovirus infection. Study background: Recently identified HLA-C-restricted and well-studied HLA-B-restricted CMV epitopes were used. A matching HLA type, together with CMV infection, was signaled by public TCR beta signatures. General observations from the study: There were HLA-C-restricted CMV-specific TCR beta clonotypes dominating the ex vivo response. Public TCR beta family frequency separated CMV-and-HLA carriers, including in an independent cohort.

MiXCR, run by TCRdb on the reads, gives a single entry per CDR3 protein. The top ten hold roughly a sixth of the sample, which has about 480,000 distinct CDR3 sequences, 25% to 35% seen once. Comments on this clonotype: Its antigen remains unidentified.

CDR1 is SGHVS and CDR2 is FNYEAQ in the germline V gene. Losses at the gene ends were 5 bases for V and 3 bases for J; bases not matched to a gene: 8. CDR3 length equals 16 residues. The sequence was collected from a human donor in good health (CMV status not recorded). Some clones in this sample may be carry-over from other donors' samples. The chain carries TRBV7-6 and TRBJ2-3; 10 nucleotides match TRBD1. The sample here was cultured PBMCs, taken from culture after CMV antigen stimulation. CDR3 nucleotide sequence: TGTGCCAGCAGCCCAAGGACAGGGGGTTGGACAGATACGCAGTATTTT. Its protein product is CASSPRTGGWTDTQYF.